The TCR beta chain described here comes from a study of T-cell memory formation after mild COVID-19. Study-wide context: TCR clusters mostly belonged to single donors.

Points from the study as a whole: Clones contracting day 15 to 85 were balanced CD4/CD8; later expanders leaned CD4+. For contracting clones, CD4+ ones sat mainly in CM and EM, CD8+ in EMRA.

A 5'RACE reaction primed in the constant segment made cDNA libraries of TCR alpha and TCR beta, and these carried sample barcodes and UMIs. TCRdb ran MiXCR on the 5' RACE reads and lists one entry per CDR3 protein. The sample consists of 400,000 to 450,000 distinct CDR3 sequences, over 15% of them appearing once. Unmatched junction bases numbered 5, after V lost 2 bases and J lost 9 bases. Per the germline V gene, CDR1 is LGHNA and CDR2 is YSLEER. The CDR3 totals 13 residues. This clonotype has a handful of counts. The antigen is not known. The sequenced sample was PBMCs or a T cell subset sorted from them (not recorded which). The genes are TRBV4-3 and TRBJ1-2, with 8 bases lining up with TRBD1. The origin of this receptor is a man aged 18 to 29 who had mild COVID-19 (a few samples of this study predate the infection). Cell type and time point are not known. The CDR3 here is CASSQPDRVRYTF. CDR3 nucleotides: TGCGCCAGCAGCCAACCGGACAGGGTCCGCTACACCTTC.